This T cell receptor beta chain was recovered during a study of T cells in Graves' hyperthyroidism and ophthalmopathy. Study findings and constraints: The model identified upcoming ophthalmopathy a median about six months ahead of onset.

Researchers amplified the TCR beta CDR3 regions from RNA transcripts. The primer set for the first-round RT-PCR of the TCR CDR3 was HTBI. MiXCR, applied by TCRdb to the multiplex PCR reads, yields one record per CDR3 protein. In the table there are about 290,000 distinct CDR3 sequences, roughly a fifth of which are singletons. At least ten counts were recorded for this clonotype. What it binds is not known. The CDR3 has 14 amino acids. V lost 3 bases and J lost 5, with 13 bases in between. For ophthalmopathy patients, the Clinical Activity Score was at least 3 and the NOSPECS grade at least 4; duration was under 3 months. Used for diagnoses were clinical symptoms, serum thyroxine and TRAb, thyroid ultrasound and orbital computed tomography.

The sequence was obtained from a man between 45 and 60 years old with Graves' ophthalmopathy. Sequencing used blood. V usage is TRBV12-3 or TRBV12-4 and J usage is TRBJ2-5, with D possibly being TRBD2 (5 bases). This chain's CDR3 is CASSFYPGSETQYF. CDR3 sequence (DNA): TGTGCCAGCAGTTTCTACCCGGGGTCGGAGACCCAGTACTTC.